This passage covers 7 T cell receptor beta chains from one sample sequenced in a study of a mutant IDH1 vaccine in newly diagnosed glioma. Documented time point: week 23, last vaccination. Doses of 300 ug of mutant IDH1 20-mer peptide were given with topical imiquimod. Method: immunoSEQ multiplex PCR; TCRdb's copy keeps in-frame clones and lacks some. The sample carries 82,000 or so clones, around 85% recorded once. For these TCRs, the target antigens are not known. The specimen was PBMCs, collected from a glioma patient whose treatment included an IDH1 peptide vaccine. These receptors came from a man in his thirties or forties with glioma. Some clones in this sample may be carry-over from other donors' samples.

The chain is built from TRBV28 and TRBJ2-7; TRBD1 is a possible D gene (6 bases). The germline gives CDR1 MDHEN, CDR2 SYDVKM. V was cut by 4 bases and J by 0 bases, with 16 bases left in between. The CDR3 runs to 16 residues. In nucleotides, the CDR3 is TGTGCCAGCAGTTGGGTCTGGGCAGGGGACTCCTACGAGCAGTACTTC. Its protein product is CASSWVWAGDSYEQYF.

This sequence joins TRBV11-2 and TRBJ1-1; D unresolved. The germline V gene has CDR1 SGHAT and CDR2 FQNNGV. The CDR3 covers 15 residues. V shed 0 bases and J shed 4 bases, with 12 bases lying between them. The CDR3 DNA is TGTGCCAGCAGCTTAGATGGGGTTGGGAGCACTGAAGCTTTCTTT. Amino acids: CASSLDGVGSTEAFF.

The genes are TRBV9 and TRBJ1-1, with a possible D match to TRBD1 (5 bases). The CDR3 loop spans 13 amino acids. Germline loops: CDR1 SGDLS, CDR2 YYNGEE. The ends were cut back, 2 bases at V and 2 bases at J, with 7 bases in the middle. In nucleotides, the CDR3 is TGTGCCAGCAGCGTTACAGGTAACACTGAAGCTTTCTTT. Translation: CASSVTGNTEAFF.

The CDR3 sequence: CSVDTGTGISTDTQYF. The CDR3 bases are TGCAGCGTTGATACGGGGACGGGTATTAGCACAGATACGCAGTATTTT. This chain uses TRBV29-1 with TRBJ2-3; the D gene could be TRBD1 or TRBD2 (5 bases each). The CDR3 runs to 16 residues. Between the trimmed V and J ends, which lost 3 bases and 0 bases, there was a span of 16 bases. Germline loops: CDR1 SQVTM, CDR2 ANQGSEA.

The rearrangement links TRBV7-2 to TRBJ2-2; 8 bases fit TRBD2. This CDR3 contains 14 residues. CDR1 and CDR2 (germline): SGHTA, FQGNSA. With V trimmed by 8 bases and J by 6 bases, 8 bases remained unmatched. In DNA form, the CDR3 reads TGTGCCAGCCAACTATACGGGGGGGCCGGGGAGCTGTTTTTT. Translation: CASQLYGGAGELFF.

The chain combines TRBV6-1 with TRBJ2-3, with 10 bases lining up with TRBD2. Germline CDR1 reads MNHNS; CDR2 reads SASEGT. The ends lost 2 bases at V and 0 bases at J; junction bases unmatched: 8. This CDR3 region has 18 residues. The CDR3 sequence is CASSELAGAVLSTDTQYF. In nucleotides, the CDR3 is TGTGCCAGCAGTGAACTAGCGGGGGCCGTCCTCAGCACAGATACGCAGTATTTT.

This chain links TRBV7-8 with TRBJ1-1; no definite D call. The CDR3 is 13 residues long. V lost 5 bases, J lost 3 bases, and 10 bases lay in between. Germline lookup yields CDR1 SGHVS and CDR2 FQNEAQ. CDR3 in DNA: TGTGCCAGCAGCCCCCAAGGGTACACTGAAGCTTTCTTT. It codes for CASSPQGYTEAFF.